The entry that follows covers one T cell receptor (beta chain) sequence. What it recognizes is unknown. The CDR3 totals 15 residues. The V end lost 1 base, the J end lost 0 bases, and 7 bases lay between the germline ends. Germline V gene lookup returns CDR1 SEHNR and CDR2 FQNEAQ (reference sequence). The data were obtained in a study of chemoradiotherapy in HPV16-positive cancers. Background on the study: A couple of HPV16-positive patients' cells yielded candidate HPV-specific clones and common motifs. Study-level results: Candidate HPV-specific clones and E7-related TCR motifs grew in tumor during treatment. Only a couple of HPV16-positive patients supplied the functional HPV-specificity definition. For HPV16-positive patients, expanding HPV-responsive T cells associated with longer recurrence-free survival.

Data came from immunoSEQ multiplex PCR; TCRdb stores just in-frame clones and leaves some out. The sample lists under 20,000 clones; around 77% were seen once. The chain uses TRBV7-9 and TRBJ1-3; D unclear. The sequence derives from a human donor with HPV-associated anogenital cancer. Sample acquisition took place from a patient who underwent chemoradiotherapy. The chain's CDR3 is CASSLGSFSGNTIYF. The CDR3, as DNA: TGTGCCAGCAGCTTAGGCAGTTTCTCTGGAAACACCATATATTTT.